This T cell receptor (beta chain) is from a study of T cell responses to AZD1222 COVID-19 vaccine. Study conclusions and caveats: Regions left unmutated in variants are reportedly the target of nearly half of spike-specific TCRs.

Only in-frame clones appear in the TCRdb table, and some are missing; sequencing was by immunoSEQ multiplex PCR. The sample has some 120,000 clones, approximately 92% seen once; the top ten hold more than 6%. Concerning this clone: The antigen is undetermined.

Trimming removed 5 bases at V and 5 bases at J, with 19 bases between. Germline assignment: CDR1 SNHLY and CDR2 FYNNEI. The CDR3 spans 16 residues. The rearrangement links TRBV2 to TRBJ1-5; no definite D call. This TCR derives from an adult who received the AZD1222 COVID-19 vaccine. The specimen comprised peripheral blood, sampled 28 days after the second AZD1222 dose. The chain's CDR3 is CASSNPELQSDQPQHF. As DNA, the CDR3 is TGTGCCAGCAGTAATCCGGAACTGCAATCGGATCAGCCCCAGCATTTT.